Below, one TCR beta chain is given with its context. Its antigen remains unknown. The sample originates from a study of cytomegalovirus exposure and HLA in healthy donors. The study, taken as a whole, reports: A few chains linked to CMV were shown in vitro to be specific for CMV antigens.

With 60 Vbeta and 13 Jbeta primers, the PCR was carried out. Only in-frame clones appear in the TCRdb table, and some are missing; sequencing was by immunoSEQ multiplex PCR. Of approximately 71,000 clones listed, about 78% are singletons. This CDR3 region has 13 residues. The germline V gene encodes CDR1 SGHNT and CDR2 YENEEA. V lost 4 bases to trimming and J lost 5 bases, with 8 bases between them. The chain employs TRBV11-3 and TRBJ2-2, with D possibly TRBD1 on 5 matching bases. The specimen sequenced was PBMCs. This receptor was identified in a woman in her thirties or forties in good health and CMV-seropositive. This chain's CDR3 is CASSSTVTGELFF. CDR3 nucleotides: TGTGCCAGCAGCTCGACAGTGACCGGGGAGCTGTTTTTT. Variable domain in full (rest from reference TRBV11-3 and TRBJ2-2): EAGVVQSPRYKIIEKKQPVAFWCNPISGHNTLYWYLQNLGQGPELLIRYENEEAVDDSQLPKDRFSAERLKGVDSTLKIQPAELGDSAVYLCASSSTVTGELFFGEGSRLTVL.